This T cell receptor beta chain was obtained from a study of blood T cell repertoires in COVID-19. Study details: Samples came from the United States, Italy and Spain, spanning acute and convalescent COVID-19. PBMCs, B-cell-depleted T cells, or T cells provided the cDNA or gDNA that made up the material.

This CDR3 is 15 amino acids long. Germline assignment: CDR1 KGHSY and CDR2 FQNENV. V lost 2 bases and J lost 4; bases outside the gene matches: 3. The table came from immunoSEQ multiplex PCR; TCRdb's copy has only in-frame clones and leaves some out. The sample holds a few hundred thousand clones, more than 70% seen once. The rearrangement links TRBV16 to TRBJ1-2; TRBD1 matches 11 bases. Sequenced sample: peripheral blood. This sequence was found in a human donor in a cohort sampled during active COVID-19. CDR3 loop: CASSQGTGGIYGYTF. CDR3 DNA sequence: TGTGCCAGCAGCCAAGGGACAGGGGGTATCTATGGCTACACCTTC.